One T cell receptor beta chain is described in this entry. Antigen unknown. The data were obtained in a study of PD-L1 blockade in urothelial cancer. Study overall: Blood underwent analysis 3 weeks (second dose) and 6 weeks after treatment began.

TCRdb's copy holds only in-frame clones and misses some; the assay was immunoSEQ multiplex PCR. Here the sample spans more than 90,000 clones, 91% being singletons. Time point: peripheral blood 6 weeks after treatment start. Peripheral blood mononuclear cells were collected from every patient before and during treatment, yielding between 1 and 8 samples per patient. Study results and caveats: Tumor-linked clones in blood grew more by 3 weeks in durable-benefit patients.

Germline V gene lookup returns CDR1 LNHDA and CDR2 SQIVND (reference sequence). The ends lost 7 bases at V and 0 bases at J; junction bases unmatched: 6. The CDR3 has 15 amino acids. This sequence joins TRBV19 and TRBJ1-3; 7 positions match TRBD1. This sequence was found in a man aged 60 to 69 with urothelial cancer. The material sequenced was PBMCs, taken around atezolizumab (anti-PD-L1) treatment. The DNA for the CDR3 is TGTGCCAGTACAGGGGGATCGAGCTCTGGAAACACCATATATTTT. It translates to CASTGGSSSGNTIYF.